What follows are 15 T cell receptor beta chains derived from one specimen sequenced in a study of T-cell reconstitution after alpha-beta-depleted transplantation in children. Unique molecular identifiers were built into the TCRbeta library. A single record per CDR3 protein comes from TCRdb applying MiXCR to the PCR reads. The table includes roughly 500,000 distinct CDR3 sequences, roughly 10% detected once. The material sequenced was PBMCs, taken before TCRalphabeta/CD19-depleted stem cell transplant. These TCRs come from a child aged 2 to 10 with inherited bone marrow failure, due to receive a stem cell transplant.

V and J are TRBV6-5 and TRBJ2-5; 11 positions agree with TRBD2. J lost 1 base, V lost 2 bases, and 6 bases had no gene match. This CDR3 comprises 17 residues. The V gene's germline CDR1 is MNHEY and CDR2 SVGAGI. The CDR3 nucleotides read TGTGCCAGCAGTTACCGGGGACTAGCGGAGCGCCAAGAGACCCAGTACTTC. This gives the protein CASSYRGLAERQETQYF.

This clonotype was picked up many times. The chain links TRBV7-2 to TRBJ2-5, with D possibly TRBD1 on 6 matching bases. Trimming took 6 bases from V and 7 from J, leaving 18 bases between them. CDR3 length: 14 amino acids. CDR1 SGHTA and CDR2 FQGNSA come from the germline V gene. The CDR3 DNA is TGTGCCAGCAGTCGATCACAGGGATGGGGGACCCAGTACTTC. Amino acids: CASSRSQGWGTQYF.

The chain uses TRBV27 and TRBJ2-7; D may be TRBD1 or TRBD2 (6 bases each). The germline V gene encodes CDR1 MNHEY and CDR2 SMNVEV (reference sequence). This CDR3 has 14 amino acids. Trimming stripped 7 bases from V and 5 bases from J, with 18 bases between. The CDR3: CASNPTVGGHEQYF. CDR3 nucleotide sequence: TGTGCCAGCAATCCGACGGTCGGGGGCCACGAGCAGTACTTC.

At least ten counts were recorded for this clonotype. This chain uses TRBV12-3 or TRBV12-4 with TRBJ2-2; TRBD2 might be the D (5 bases). The CDR3 is 15 residues long. The V and J ends lost 1 base and 7 bases respectively, with 13 bases between them. In DNA, the CDR3 is TGTGCCAGCAGTTTAGACTCGGGATCGGTCGGGGAGCTGTTTTTT. It specifies CASSLDSGSVGELFF.

This clonotype showed up many times. This sequence joins TRBV12-3 or TRBV12-4 and TRBJ2-2; TRBD1 aligns across 7 bases. CDR3 length equals 14 residues. With V trimmed by 3 bases and J by 4 bases, 2 bases remained unmatched. The CDR3 DNA is TGTGCCAGCAGTTTTTACAGGGGCACCGGGGAGCTGTTTTTT. It translates to CASSFYRGTGELFF.

This sequence joins TRBV7-2 and TRBJ2-2; TRBD2 aligns across 10 bases. The CDR3 is 16 residues long. CDR1 SGHTA and CDR2 FQGNSA come from the germline V gene. Trimming at V came to 5 bases and at J to 7 bases, leaving 10 bases not matched to a gene. The CDR3 nucleotides are TGTGCCAGCAGCCCCCGGGTAGCGGGAGGTGACGGGGAGCTGTTTTTT. This gives the protein CASSPRVAGGDGELFF.

This clonotype was counted at least ten times. This rearrangement joins TRBV29-1 to TRBJ2-2, with TRBD2 identical over 12 bases. Germline V CDR1 and CDR2: SQVTM, ANQGSEA. V gave up 2 bases and J gave up 2 bases; unmatched junction bases: 9. The CDR3 is 18 residues long. This chain's CDR3 is CSVESTSGRRRNTGELFF. For the CDR3, the DNA is TGCAGCGTTGAATCCACTAGCGGGAGGAGGCGAAACACCGGGGAGCTGTTTTTT.

This clonotype was seen ten or more times. The chain joins TRBV29-1 to TRBJ1-1; no firm D call. V was clipped by 7 bases and J by 4 bases, with 16 bases between them. The length of the CDR3 is 13 residues. Germline V lookup: CDR1 SQVTM, CDR2 ANQGSEA. CDR3: CSGAQRTFTEAFF. The CDR3 DNA sequence: TGCAGCGGGGCACAGCGCACTTTCACTGAAGCTTTCTTT.

There are many counts of this clonotype. The chain carries TRBV7-2 and TRBJ2-2, with 7 positions matching TRBD2. This CDR3 is 17 amino acids long. V shed 2 bases and J 7 bases; nucleotides not matched to a gene: 13. Germline V gives CDR1 SGHTA, CDR2 FQGNSA. The CDR3, as DNA: TGTGCCAGCAGCTTACTAGGTGCGGGAGACTACGGCGGGGAGCTGTTTTTT. This encodes CASSLLGAGDYGGELFF.

This clonotype was counted ten times or more. The V and J genes are TRBV7-2 and TRBJ2-2; the match to TRBD1 covers 10 bases. Germline V lookup: CDR1 SGHTA, CDR2 FQGNSA. There are 15 residues in the CDR3. V shed 3 bases, J shed 6 bases, and the junction held 4 bases outside the gene matches. CDR3 amino acids: CASSLGQGLAGELFF. The DNA for the CDR3 is TGTGCCAGCAGCTTGGGACAGGGGCTAGCCGGGGAGCTGTTTTTT.

This clonotype occurred many times. This chain connects TRBV7-2 to TRBJ2-1; D is ambiguous. This CDR3 comprises 15 residues. CDR1 SGHTA and CDR2 FQGNSA come from the germline V gene. V lost 1 base and J lost 0, with 7 bases in between. The CDR3 loop reads CASSLELSSYNEQFF. The CDR3 DNA follows: TGTGCCAGCAGCTTAGAACTAAGCTCCTACAATGAGCAGTTCTTC.

This clonotype was observed once. With a much larger clone just one base away, this may be a read error. The V and J genes are TRBV13 and TRBJ2-1; the D gene is possibly TRBD2 (6 bases). V lost 5 bases and J 3 bases, leaving 11 bases between the germline ends. There are 14 residues in the CDR3. CDR1 is PRHDT, CDR2 FYEKMQ, per germline (reference sequence). The CDR3 reads CASSVSGRYNEQFF. The CDR3, as DNA: TGTGCCAGCAGCGTTAGCGGCCGCTACAATGAGCAGTTCTTC.

The rearrangement uses TRBV19 and TRBJ2-1, with D maybe TRBD2 (5 bases). The germline V gene encodes CDR1 LNHDA and CDR2 SQIVND (reference sequence). The CDR3 totals 13 residues. V was shortened by 5 bases and J by 7 bases, with 12 bases between the two germline ends. As DNA, the CDR3 is TGTGCCAGTAGTCCAGACTACAAGAATGAGCAGTTCTTC. Encoded protein: CASSPDYKNEQFF.

This clonotype was seen at least ten times. V gene TRBV27 combines with J gene TRBJ2-7; D call uncertain. Trimming took off 5 bases at V and 4 bases at J, with 12 bases between the two ends. This CDR3 contains 13 residues. Germline CDR1 and CDR2: MNHEY and SMNVEV (reference sequence). The CDR3 DNA is TGTGCCAGCAGTCTCCTTTCCGGTTACGAGCAGTACTTC. Protein product: CASSLLSGYEQYF.

This clonotype was detected many times. The J gene is TRBJ2-7, the V gene TRBV28; 11 bases line up with TRBD1. From germline, CDR1 is MDHEN and CDR2 SYDVKM. The CDR3 consists of 14 residues. Germline trimming cut 10 bases from V and 4 bases from J; bases unmatched to any gene: 9. The CDR3 is CATESGQGVYEQYF. The CDR3 DNA reads as TGTGCCACCGAGTCGGGACAGGGGGTTTACGAGCAGTACTTC.